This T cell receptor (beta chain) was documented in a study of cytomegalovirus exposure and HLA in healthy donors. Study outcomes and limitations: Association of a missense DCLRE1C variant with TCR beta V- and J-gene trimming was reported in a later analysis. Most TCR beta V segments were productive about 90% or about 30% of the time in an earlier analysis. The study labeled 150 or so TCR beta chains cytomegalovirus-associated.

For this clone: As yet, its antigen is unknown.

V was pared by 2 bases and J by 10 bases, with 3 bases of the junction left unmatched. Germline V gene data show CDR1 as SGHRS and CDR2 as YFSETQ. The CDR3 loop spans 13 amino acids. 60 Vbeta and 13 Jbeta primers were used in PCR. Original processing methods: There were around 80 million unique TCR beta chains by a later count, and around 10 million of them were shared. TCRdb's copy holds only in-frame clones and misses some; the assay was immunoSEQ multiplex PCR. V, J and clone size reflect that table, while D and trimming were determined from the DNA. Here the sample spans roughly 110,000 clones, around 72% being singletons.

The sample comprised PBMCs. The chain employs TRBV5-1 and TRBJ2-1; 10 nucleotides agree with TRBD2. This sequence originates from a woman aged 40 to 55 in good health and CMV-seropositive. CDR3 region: CASSFNSGGEQFF. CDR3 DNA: TGCGCCAGCAGCTTTAATAGCGGGGGGGAGCAGTTCTTC.